These T cell receptor beta chains were read from a single sample in a study of shared clonotypes between healthy human individuals. The method was immunoSEQ multiplex PCR; TCRdb's version includes in-frame clones alone and lacks a portion of them. The sample has approximately 1.4 million clones, 95% to 99% seen once. Sequencing used naive CD4+ T cells sorted from blood. Receptors were obtained from a man aged 25-45 years in good health. Both conserved end residues are part of each CDR3. A D gene is named only where the DNA matches it firmly. Only part of the rows carry a size: once, few, many, or a class if the clone is expanded.

TRBD2 TRBJ2-1 TRBV9 NA TGTGCCAGCAGCCTCCTAGCGGGATCCCCCAACAATGAGCAGTTCTTC CASSLLAGSPNNEQFF
TRBD1 TRBJ1-2 TRBV2 NA TGTGCCAGCAGAATACAGGGGGGCTATGGCTACACCTTC CASRIQGGYGYTF
NA TRBJ2-7 TRBV18 NA TGTGCCAGCTCACCACTGACGGGACAACCTACGACAGGCTACGAGCAGTACTTC CASSPLTGQPTTGYEQYF
TRBD2 TRBJ2-7 TRBV7-6 NA TGTGCCAGCAGCCCACGTGGGGGGGGACTCTCCTACGAGCAGTACTTC CASSPRGGGLSYEQYF
NA TRBJ2-1 TRBV10-2 few TGCGCCAGCAAAGGGTCGAATGAGCAGTTCTTC CASKGSNEQFF
TRBD1 TRBJ2-4 TRBV5-1 NA TGCGCCAGCAGCCCGGGACAGGGTATTGGCAAAAACATTCAGTACTTC CASSPGQGIGKNIQYF
NA TRBJ2-7 TRBV15 NA TGTGCCACCAGCAGAGATAAAGGTTTCGAGCAGTACTTC CATSRDKGFEQYF
NA TRBJ1-4 TRBV18 NA TGTGCCAGCTCACCTTCAGGTCAAACTAATGAAAAACTGTTTTTT CASSPSGQTNEKLFF
NA TRBJ2-2 TRBV30 once TGTGCCTGGAGTAGGACCACTAGCCTCGCTAACACCGGGGAGCTGTTTTTT CAWSRTTSLANTGELFF
TRBD1 TRBJ1-2 TRBV27 once TGTGCCAGCAGTTATTTGGGCGACAGGGGCCTTGGCTACACCTTC CASSYLGDRGLGYTF
NA TRBJ1-3 TRBV9 NA TGTGCCAGCCAAGGGACCTCAACTGGAAACACCATATATTTT CASQGTSTGNTIYF
NA TRBJ2-7 TRBV30 NA TGTGCCTGGAGTGAGGGCCCCCCCGAGCAGTACTTC CAWSEGPPEQYF
TRBD2 TRBJ2-5 TRBV7-9 NA TGTGCCAGCAGCTTAGGACTAGCTGGAGAGACCCAGTACTTC CASSLGLAGETQYF
NA TRBJ2-5 TRBV11-2 NA TGTGCCAGCAGCCCGGGACGCGGGGAGACCCAGTACTTC CASSPGRGETQYF